This T cell receptor (beta chain) was obtained from a study of blood T cell repertoires in COVID-19. On the study more broadly: Sites in the United States, Italy and Spain provided acute and convalescent COVID-19 samples. In each case, the material was cDNA or gDNA derived from T cells, B-cell-depleted T cells, or PBMCs.

CDR3 length equals 15 residues. Trimming stripped 0 bases from V and 2 bases from J, with 7 bases between. The germline gives CDR1 LNHNV, CDR2 YYDKDF (reference sequence). Original analysis: Amplified reference gene primers provided the basis for estimating nucleated cell counts. Libraries were prepared by immunoSEQ multiplex PCR; TCRdb keeps only in-frame clonotypes and omits some of them. The V and J calls and the clone size are those of that table, but D and trimming were determined from the DNA. The data show some 150,000 clones, 70% to 85% seen once. The receptor comes from a woman older than 75 in a cohort sampled during active or convalescent COVID-19. The chain carries TRBV15 and TRBJ1-4; D is perhaps TRBD1 (5 bases). Sequenced: peripheral blood. For the CDR3, the DNA is TGTGCCACCAGCAGAGATAGGGGCACTAATGAAAAACTGTTTTTT. It yields the protein CATSRDRGTNEKLFF.